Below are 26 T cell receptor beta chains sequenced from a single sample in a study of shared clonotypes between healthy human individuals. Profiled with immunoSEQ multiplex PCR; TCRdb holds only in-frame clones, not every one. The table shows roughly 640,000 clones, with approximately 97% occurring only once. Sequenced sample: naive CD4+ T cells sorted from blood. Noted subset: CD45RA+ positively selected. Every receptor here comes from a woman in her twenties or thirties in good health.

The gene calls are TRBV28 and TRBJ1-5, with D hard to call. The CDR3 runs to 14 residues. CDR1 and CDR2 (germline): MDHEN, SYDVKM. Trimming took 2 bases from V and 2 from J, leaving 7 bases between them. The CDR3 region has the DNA TGTGCCAGCAGTTTACTTTTGGGCAATCAGCCCCAGCATTTT. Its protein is CASSLLLGNQPQHF.

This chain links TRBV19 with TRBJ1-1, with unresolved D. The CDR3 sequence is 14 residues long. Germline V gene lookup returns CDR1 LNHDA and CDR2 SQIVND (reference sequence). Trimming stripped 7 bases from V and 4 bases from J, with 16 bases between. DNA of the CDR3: TGTGCCAGTACCTCAAGCCGTTTCGGCACTGAAGCTTTCTTT. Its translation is CASTSSRFGTEAFF.

CDR3 DNA: TGTGCCAGCAGTTTACGGAAAACAGTCACCGGGGAGCTGTTTTTT. Translating gives CASSLRKTVTGELFF. This chain connects TRBV27 to TRBJ2-2; D is uncertain. Germline assignment: CDR1 MNHEY and CDR2 SMNVEV (reference sequence). The V end lost 2 bases, the J end lost 4 bases, and 11 bases lay between the germline ends. The CDR3 loop spans 15 amino acids.

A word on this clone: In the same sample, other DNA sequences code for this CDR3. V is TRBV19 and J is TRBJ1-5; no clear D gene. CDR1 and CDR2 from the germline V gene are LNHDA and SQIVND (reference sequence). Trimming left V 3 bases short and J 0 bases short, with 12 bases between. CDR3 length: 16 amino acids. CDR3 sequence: CASSIVAGNSNQPQHF. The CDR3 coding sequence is TGTGCCAGTAGTATCGTTGCCGGGAATAGCAATCAGCCCCAGCATTTT.

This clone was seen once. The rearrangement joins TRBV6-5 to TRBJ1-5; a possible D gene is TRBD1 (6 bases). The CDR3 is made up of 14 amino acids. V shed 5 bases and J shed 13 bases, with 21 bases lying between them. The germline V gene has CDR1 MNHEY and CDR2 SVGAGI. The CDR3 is CASSRGGGETRQHF. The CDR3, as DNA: TGTGCCAGCAGTCGAGGGGGAGGGGAAACTAGACAGCATTTT.

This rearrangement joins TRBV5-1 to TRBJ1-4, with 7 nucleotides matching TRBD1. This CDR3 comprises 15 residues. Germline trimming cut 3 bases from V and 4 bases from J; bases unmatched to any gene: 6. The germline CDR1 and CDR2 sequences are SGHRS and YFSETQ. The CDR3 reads CASSSSTGNNEKLFF. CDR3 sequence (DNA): TGCGCCAGCAGCTCGTCGACAGGGAATAATGAAAAACTGTTTTTT.

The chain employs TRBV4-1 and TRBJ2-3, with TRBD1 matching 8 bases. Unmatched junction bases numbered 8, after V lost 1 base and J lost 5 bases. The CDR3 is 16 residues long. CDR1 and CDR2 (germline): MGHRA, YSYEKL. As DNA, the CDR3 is TGCGCCAGCAGCCAAGGCTGGACAGGGATCAGAGATACGCAGTATTTT. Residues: CASSQGWTGIRDTQYF.

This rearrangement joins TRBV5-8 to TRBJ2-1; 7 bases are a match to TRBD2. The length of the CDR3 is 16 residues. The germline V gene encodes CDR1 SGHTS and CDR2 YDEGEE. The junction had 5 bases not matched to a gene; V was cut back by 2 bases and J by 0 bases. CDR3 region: CASSLGTTFSYNEQFF. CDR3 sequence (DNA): TGTGCCAGCAGCTTAGGGACTACGTTCTCCTACAATGAGCAGTTCTTC.

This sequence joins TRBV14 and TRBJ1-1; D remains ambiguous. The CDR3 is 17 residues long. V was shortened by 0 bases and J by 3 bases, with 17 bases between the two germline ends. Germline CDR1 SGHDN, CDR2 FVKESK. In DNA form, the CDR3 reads TGTGCCAGCAGCCAAGATCGGGGAAGTACTGGGGACACTGAAGCTTTCTTT. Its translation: CASSQDRGSTGDTEAFF. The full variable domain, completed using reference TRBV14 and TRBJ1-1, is EAGVTQFPSHSVIEKGQTVTLRCDPISGHDNLYWYRRVMGKEIKFLLHFVKESKQDESGMPNNRFLAERTGGTYSTLKVQPAELEDSGVYFCASSQDRGSTGDTEAFFGQGTRLTVV.

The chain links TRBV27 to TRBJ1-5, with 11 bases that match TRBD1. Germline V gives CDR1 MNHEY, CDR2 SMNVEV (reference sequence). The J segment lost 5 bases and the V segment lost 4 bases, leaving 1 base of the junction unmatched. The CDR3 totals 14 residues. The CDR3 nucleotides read TGTGCCAGCAGTTCGGGACAGGGGGATCAGCCCCAGCATTTT. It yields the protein CASSSGQGDQPQHF.

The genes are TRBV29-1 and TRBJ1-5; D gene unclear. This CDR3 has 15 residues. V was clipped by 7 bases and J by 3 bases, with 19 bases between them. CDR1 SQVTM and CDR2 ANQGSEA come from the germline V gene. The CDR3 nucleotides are TGCAGCGCCCTCAGCGGAGGGAGACACAATCAGCCCCAGCATTTT. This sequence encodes CSALSGGRHNQPQHF.

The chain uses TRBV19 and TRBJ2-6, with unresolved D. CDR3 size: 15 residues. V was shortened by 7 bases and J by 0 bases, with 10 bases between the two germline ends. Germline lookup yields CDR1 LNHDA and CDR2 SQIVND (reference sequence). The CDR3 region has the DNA TGTGCCAGTAAGTGGGCTAGCTCTGGGGCCAACGTCCTGACTTTC. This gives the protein CASKWASSGANVLTF.

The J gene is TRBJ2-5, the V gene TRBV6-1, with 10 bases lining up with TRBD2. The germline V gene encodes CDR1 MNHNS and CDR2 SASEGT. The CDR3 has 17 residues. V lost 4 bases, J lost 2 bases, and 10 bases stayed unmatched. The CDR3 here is CASSGRAGGIRQETQYF. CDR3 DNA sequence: TGTGCCAGCAGTGGTCGAGCGGGAGGGATCAGACAAGAGACCCAGTACTTC.

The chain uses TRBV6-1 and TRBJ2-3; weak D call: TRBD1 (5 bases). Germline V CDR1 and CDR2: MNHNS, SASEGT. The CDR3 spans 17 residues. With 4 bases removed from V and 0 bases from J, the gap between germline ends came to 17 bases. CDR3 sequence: CASSGIGVPLSTDTQYF. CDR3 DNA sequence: TGTGCCAGCAGTGGAATAGGGGTCCCTCTTAGCACAGATACGCAGTATTTT.

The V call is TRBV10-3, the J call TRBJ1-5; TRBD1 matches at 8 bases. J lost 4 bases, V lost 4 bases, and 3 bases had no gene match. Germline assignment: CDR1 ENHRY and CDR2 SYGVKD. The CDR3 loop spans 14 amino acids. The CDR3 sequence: CAISADRDNQPQHF. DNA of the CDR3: TGTGCCATCAGTGCGGACAGGGATAATCAGCCCCAGCATTTT.

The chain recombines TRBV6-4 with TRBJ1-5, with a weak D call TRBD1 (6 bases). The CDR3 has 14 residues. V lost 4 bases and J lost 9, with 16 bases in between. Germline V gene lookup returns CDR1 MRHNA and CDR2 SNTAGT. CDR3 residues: CASSAGGALSPQHF. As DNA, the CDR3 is TGTGCCAGCAGTGCTGGGGGCGCGTTGTCGCCCCAGCATTTT.

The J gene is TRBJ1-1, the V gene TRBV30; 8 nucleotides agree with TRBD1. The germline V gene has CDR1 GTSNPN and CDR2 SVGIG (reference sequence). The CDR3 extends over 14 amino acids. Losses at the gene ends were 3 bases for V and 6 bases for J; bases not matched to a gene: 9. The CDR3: CAWRDTGGSAEAFF. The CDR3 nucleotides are TGTGCCTGGAGGGATACAGGGGGGTCGGCTGAAGCTTTCTTT. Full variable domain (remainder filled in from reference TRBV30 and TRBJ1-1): SQTIHQWPATLVQPVGSPLSLECTVEGTSNPNLYWYRQAAGRGLQLLFYSVGIGQISSEVPQNLSASRPQDRQFILSSKKLLLSDSGFYLCAWRDTGGSAEAFFGQGTRLTVV.

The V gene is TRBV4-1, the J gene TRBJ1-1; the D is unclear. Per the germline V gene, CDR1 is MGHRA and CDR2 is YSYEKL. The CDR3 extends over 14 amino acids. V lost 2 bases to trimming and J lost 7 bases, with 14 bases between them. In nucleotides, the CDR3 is TGCGCCAGCAGCCAATTTGGAAACCCGGGTGAAGCTTTCTTT. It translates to CASSQFGNPGEAFF.

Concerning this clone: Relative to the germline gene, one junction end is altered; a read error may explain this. CDR3 coding DNA: TGTGTCAGCAGCCCAGATCGAGGGAATAGTGAAAAACTGTTTTTT. Translated: CVSSPDRGNSEKLFF. The genes are TRBV11-1 and TRBJ1-4; D is unresolved. This CDR3 region has 15 residues. Germline lookup yields CDR1 SGHAT and CDR2 FQDESV (reference sequence).

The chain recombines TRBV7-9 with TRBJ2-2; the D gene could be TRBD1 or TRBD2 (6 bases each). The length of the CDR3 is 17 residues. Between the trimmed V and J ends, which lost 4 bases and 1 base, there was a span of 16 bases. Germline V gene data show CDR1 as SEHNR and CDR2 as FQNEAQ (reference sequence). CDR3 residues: CASSWAKGGLNTGELFF. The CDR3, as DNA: TGTGCCAGCAGCTGGGCAAAGGGGGGCTTGAACACCGGGGAGCTGTTTTTT.

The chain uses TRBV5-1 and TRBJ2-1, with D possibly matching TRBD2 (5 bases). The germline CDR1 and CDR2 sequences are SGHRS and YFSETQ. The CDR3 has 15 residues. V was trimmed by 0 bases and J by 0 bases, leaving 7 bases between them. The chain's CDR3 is CASSLDLASYNEQFF. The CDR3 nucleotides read TGCGCCAGCAGCTTGGATCTAGCCTCCTACAATGAGCAGTTCTTC.

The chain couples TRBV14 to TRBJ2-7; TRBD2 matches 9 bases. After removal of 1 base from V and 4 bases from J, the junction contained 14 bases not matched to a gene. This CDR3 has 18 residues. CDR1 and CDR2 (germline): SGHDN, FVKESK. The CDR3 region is CASSQVGKRLAGSYEQYF. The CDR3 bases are TGTGCCAGCAGCCAAGTCGGGAAACGGCTAGCGGGGAGTTACGAGCAGTACTTC.

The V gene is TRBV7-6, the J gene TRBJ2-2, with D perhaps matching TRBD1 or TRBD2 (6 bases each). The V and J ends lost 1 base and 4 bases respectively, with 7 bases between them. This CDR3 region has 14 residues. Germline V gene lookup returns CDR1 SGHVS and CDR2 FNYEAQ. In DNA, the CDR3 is TGTGCCAGCAGCTTAGAGGGGGGCACCGGGGAGCTGTTTTTT. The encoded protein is CASSLEGGTGELFF.

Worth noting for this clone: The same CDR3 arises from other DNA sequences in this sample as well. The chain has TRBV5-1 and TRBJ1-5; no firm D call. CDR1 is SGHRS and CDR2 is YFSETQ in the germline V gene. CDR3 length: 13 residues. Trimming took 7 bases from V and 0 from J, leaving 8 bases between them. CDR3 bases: TGCGCCAGCTCCTTTGATAGCAATCAGCCCCAGCATTTT. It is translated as CASSFDSNQPQHF. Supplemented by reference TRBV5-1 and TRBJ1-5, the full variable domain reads KAGVTQTPRYLIKTRGQQVTLSCSPISGHRSVSWYQQTPGQGLQFLFEYFSETQRNKGNFPGRFSGRQFSNSRSEMNVSTLELGDSALYLCASSFDSNQPQHFGDGTRLSIL.

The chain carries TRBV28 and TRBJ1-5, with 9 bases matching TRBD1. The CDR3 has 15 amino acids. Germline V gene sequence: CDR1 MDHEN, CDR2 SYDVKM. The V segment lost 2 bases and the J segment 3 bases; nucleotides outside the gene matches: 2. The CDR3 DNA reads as TGTGCCAGCAGTTTAACAGGGGGCTACAATCAGCCCCAGCATTTT. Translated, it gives CASSLTGGYNQPQHF.

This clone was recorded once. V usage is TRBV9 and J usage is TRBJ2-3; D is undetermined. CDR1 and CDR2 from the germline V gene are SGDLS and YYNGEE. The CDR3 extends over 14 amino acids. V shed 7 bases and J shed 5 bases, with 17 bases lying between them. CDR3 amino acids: CASAPFGRGDTQYF. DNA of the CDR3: TGTGCCAGCGCCCCGTTCGGGCGAGGAGATACGCAGTATTTT.